Listed here is a single TCR beta chain. Its antigen is undetermined. This entry belongs to a study of beta chain features in type 1 diabetes. Study-level findings and limits: For Type 1 diabetes patients, all four CD4+ subsets carried TCRB CDR3s that were moderately but significantly shorter. VDJ junctions from patients with type 1 diabetes contained fewer insertions and more deletions.

Sequencing targeted expressed TCRB transcripts, as all isolated RNA had been reverse transcribed. Data came from immunoSEQ multiplex PCR; TCRdb stores just in-frame clones and leaves some out. The sample has 550,000 to 850,000 clones, about an eighth seen once; the top ten hold approximately 0.022%. Germline V CDR1 and CDR2: GTSNPN, SVGIG (reference sequence). The V gene lost 1 base and the J gene lost 5 bases, with 12 bases spanning the gap. The CDR3 consists of 13 residues. Isolation of CD4+ naive, central memory, regulatory and stem cell-like memory cells was achieved by sorting via CD45RO/CCR7/CD25/CD127/CD95/CD27.

Sequences were obtained from naive CD4+ T cells from blood. This TCR derives from a young man with type 1 diabetes. V gene TRBV30 combines with J gene TRBJ2-7, with unresolved D. This CDR3 is CAWSGTIDHEQYF. CDR3 nucleotides: TGTGCCTGGAGTGGCACGATTGACCACGAGCAGTACTTC.